This T cell receptor beta chain is from a study of blood T cell repertoires in COVID-19. Method: immunoSEQ multiplex PCR; TCRdb's copy keeps in-frame clones and lacks some. The sample lists around 450,000 clones; 87% were seen once. CDR3 length: 12 amino acids. From germline, CDR1 is MGHRA and CDR2 YSYEKL. V was trimmed by 3 bases and J by 5 bases, leaving 5 bases between them. This sequence joins TRBV4-1 and TRBJ1-5; D gene ambiguous. The receptor comes from a woman under 30 with acute COVID-19. The sequencing sample was made of PBMCs or T cells enriched from blood (not recorded which). The CDR3 protein is CASSQPDQPQHF. CDR3 DNA: TGCGCCAGCAGCCAGCCAGATCAGCCCCAGCATTTT.